The 10 T cell receptor beta chains listed next were all sequenced from one sample in a study of response to subunit inactivated influenza vaccine. TCRdb reprocessed the RT-PCR reads via MiXCR and lists one record per CDR3 protein. The profile shows about 160,000 distinct CDR3 sequences, around 9.9% of them singletons. Sequenced material: non-naive T cells sorted from PBMCs, taken 40 to 50 days after vaccination. Every receptor here comes from a man aged 45 to 65 who received an inactivated influenza vaccine.

This clonotype was detected only a few times. This chain links TRBV20-1 with TRBJ1-2; 10 bases fit TRBD1. Looked up from germline, CDR1 is DFQATT and CDR2 is SNEGSKA (reference sequence). The CDR3 loop spans 14 amino acids. The V segment lost 3 bases and the J segment 6 bases; nucleotides outside the gene matches: 7. The CDR3 loop is CSASPTGGADGYTF. In nucleotides, the CDR3 is TGCAGTGCTAGCCCGACAGGGGGCGCGGATGGCTACACCTTC.

This clonotype was recorded at least ten times. This sequence joins TRBV24-1 and TRBJ1-2, with a tentative D call TRBD1 (5 bases). Germline CDR1 KGHDR, CDR2 SFDVKD. This CDR3 has 13 amino acids. V lost 0 bases to trimming and J lost 8 bases, with 9 bases between them. CDR3 amino acids: CATSDLRGGGYTF. The CDR3 nucleotides are TGTGCCACCAGTGATTTGAGGGGAGGAGGCTACACCTTC.

This clonotype was observed many times. This chain uses TRBV18 with TRBJ2-5, with D unclear. Trimming took off 1 base at V and 0 bases at J, with 9 bases between the two ends. The CDR3 has 15 residues. The germline CDR1 and CDR2 sequences are KGHSH and LQKENI. The CDR3 loop is CASSPLTMYQETQYF. CDR3 in DNA: TGTGCCAGCTCACCACTCACAATGTACCAAGAGACCCAGTACTTC.

This clonotype was counted a few times. The gene calls are TRBV7-2 and TRBJ2-7, with D unresolved. V was pared by 8 bases and J by 0 bases, with 14 bases between. This CDR3 contains 14 residues. The V gene's germline CDR1 is SGHTA and CDR2 FQGNSA. CDR3 in DNA: TGTGCCAGCCGCCGACGTGTAAGCTCCTACGAGCAGTACTTC. It is translated as CASRRRVSSYEQYF.

This clonotype has at least ten counts. V gene TRBV7-9 combines with J gene TRBJ2-1; D call uncertain. The CDR3 sequence is 12 residues long. CDR1 is SEHNR and CDR2 is FQNEAQ in the germline V gene (reference sequence). The V end lost 1 base, the J end lost 10 bases, and 8 bases lay between the germline ends. The CDR3 sequence is CASSLVKHEQFF. The CDR3 DNA reads TGTGCCAGCAGCTTAGTTAAGCACGAGCAGTTCTTC.

This clonotype was counted a few times. This sequence joins TRBV10-3 and TRBJ2-7; the match to TRBD2 covers 8 bases. Per germline, CDR1 ENHRY and CDR2 SYGVKD. The CDR3 loop spans 15 amino acids. The J segment lost 7 bases and the V segment lost 0 bases, leaving 8 bases of the junction unmatched. For the CDR3, the DNA is TGTGCCATCAGTGAGTCATCCGGGAGGGCCGGGGAGCAGTACTTC. Translating gives CAISESSGRAGEQYF.

This clonotype was recorded at least ten times. The V gene is TRBV3-1, the J gene TRBJ1-2; no clear D gene. Germline V CDR1 and CDR2: LGHDT, YNNKEL (reference sequence). With 6 bases removed from V and 1 base from J, the gap between germline ends came to 12 bases. This CDR3 region has 14 residues. The DNA of the CDR3 is TGTGCCAGCAGACTCCGGGCAGGTAACTATGGCTACACCTTC. It is translated as CASRLRAGNYGYTF.

The chain is built from TRBV27 and TRBJ2-7, with D possibly TRBD1 on 6 matching bases. Looked up from germline, CDR1 is MNHEY and CDR2 is SMNVEV (reference sequence). V gave up 5 bases and J gave up 0 bases, with 11 bases separating them. The CDR3 extends over 14 amino acids. The CDR3 nucleotides read TGTGCCAGCAGTGCCCGGGACATCTCCTACGAGCAGTACTTC. Translating it yields CASSARDISYEQYF.

This chain joins TRBV11-2 and TRBJ2-2, with D perhaps assigned TRBD1 or TRBD2 (6 bases each). The CDR3 covers 16 residues. CDR1 is SGHAT and CDR2 is FQNNGV in the germline V gene. With 3 bases removed from V and 7 bases from J, the gap between germline ends came to 18 bases. For the CDR3, the DNA is TGTGCCAGCAGCTTGAACACCCCCGGAGGGGGCGGGGAGCTGTTTTTT. Translated: CASSLNTPGGGGELFF.

In this sample, this clonotype turned up many times. This chain connects TRBV5-1 to TRBJ2-1; TRBD2 matches 11 bases. The trim removed 1 base at V and 0 bases at J, leaving 9 bases unmatched. Germline lookup yields CDR1 SGHRS and CDR2 YFSETQ. The CDR3 runs 19 residues. In DNA form, the CDR3 reads TGCGCCAGCAGCTTGACTAGCGGGAGTAGGGGAGGCTCCTACAATGAGCAGTTCTTC. This encodes CASSLTSGSRGGSYNEQFF.